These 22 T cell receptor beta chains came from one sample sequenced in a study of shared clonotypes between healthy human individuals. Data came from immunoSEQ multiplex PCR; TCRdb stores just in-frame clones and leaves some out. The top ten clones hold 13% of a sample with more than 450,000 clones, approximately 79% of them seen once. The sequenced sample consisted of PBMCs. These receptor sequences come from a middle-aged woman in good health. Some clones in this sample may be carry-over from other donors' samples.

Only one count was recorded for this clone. CDR3 sequence: CASSYGQGRFLGYTF. As DNA, the CDR3 is TGTGCCAGCAGTTACGGACAGGGGAGGTTTCTTGGCTACACCTTC. V usage is TRBV6-6 and J usage is TRBJ1-2; 9 nucleotides agree with TRBD1. The CDR3 runs 15 residues. V gave up 2 bases and J gave up 7 bases; unmatched junction bases: 8. The germline V gene has CDR1 MNHNY and CDR2 SVGAGI (reference sequence).

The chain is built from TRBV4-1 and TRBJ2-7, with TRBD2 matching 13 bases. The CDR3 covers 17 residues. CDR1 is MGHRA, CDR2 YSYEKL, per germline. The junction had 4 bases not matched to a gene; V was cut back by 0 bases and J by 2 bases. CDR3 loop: CASSQEGLAGVTYEQYF. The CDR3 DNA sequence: TGCGCCAGCAGCCAAGAAGGACTAGCGGGAGTAACCTACGAGCAGTACTTC.

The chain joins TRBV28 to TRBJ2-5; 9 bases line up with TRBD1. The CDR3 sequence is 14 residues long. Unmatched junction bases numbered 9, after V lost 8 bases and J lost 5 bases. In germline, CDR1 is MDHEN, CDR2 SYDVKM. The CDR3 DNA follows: TGTGCCAGCCAAACCGGGACAGGGAGGGAGACCCAGTACTTC. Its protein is CASQTGTGRETQYF.

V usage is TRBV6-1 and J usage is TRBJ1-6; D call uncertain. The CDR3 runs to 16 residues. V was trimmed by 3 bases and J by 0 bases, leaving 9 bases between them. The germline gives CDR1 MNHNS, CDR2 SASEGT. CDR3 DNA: TGTGCCAGCAGTGACAGGCACAGCTCCTATAATTCACCCCTCCACTTT. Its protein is CASSDRHSSYNSPLHF.

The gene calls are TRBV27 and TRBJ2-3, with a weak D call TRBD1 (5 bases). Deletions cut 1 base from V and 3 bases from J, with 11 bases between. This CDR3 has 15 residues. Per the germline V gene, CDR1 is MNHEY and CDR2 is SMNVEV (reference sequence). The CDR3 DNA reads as TGTGCCAGCAGTTTATTAATCACAGGTACAGATACGCAGTATTTT. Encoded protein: CASSLLITGTDTQYF.

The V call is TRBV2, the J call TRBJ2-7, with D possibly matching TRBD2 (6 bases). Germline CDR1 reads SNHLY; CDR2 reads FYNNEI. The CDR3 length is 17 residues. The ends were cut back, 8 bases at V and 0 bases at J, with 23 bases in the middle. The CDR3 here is CASHQRSSPGVSYEQYF. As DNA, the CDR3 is TGTGCCAGCCACCAACGTTCATCCCCGGGAGTCTCCTACGAGCAGTACTTC.

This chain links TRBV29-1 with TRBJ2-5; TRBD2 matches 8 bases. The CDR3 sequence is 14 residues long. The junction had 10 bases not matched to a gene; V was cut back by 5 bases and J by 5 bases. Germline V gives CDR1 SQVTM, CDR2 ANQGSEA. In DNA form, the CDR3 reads TGCAGCGTTAGAACGGGAGGGCCGGGTGAGACCCAGTACTTC. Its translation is CSVRTGGPGETQYF.

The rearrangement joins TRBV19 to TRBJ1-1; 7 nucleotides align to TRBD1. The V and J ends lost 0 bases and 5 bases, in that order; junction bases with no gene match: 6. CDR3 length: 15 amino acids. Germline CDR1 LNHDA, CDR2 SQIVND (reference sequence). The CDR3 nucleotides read TGTGCCAGTAGTATAGATCAGGGGGTCCGGACTGAAGCTTTCTTT. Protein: CASSIDQGVRTEAFF.

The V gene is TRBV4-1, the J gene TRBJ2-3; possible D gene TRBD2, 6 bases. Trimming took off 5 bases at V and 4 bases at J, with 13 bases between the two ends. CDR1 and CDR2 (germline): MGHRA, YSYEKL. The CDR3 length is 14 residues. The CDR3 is CASSRGGGPDTQYF. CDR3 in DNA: TGCGCCAGCAGCAGGGGTGGAGGGCCAGATACGCAGTATTTT.

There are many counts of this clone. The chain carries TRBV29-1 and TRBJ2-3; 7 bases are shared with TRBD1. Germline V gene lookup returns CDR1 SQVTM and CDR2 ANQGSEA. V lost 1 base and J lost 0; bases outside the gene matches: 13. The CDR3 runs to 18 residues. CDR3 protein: CSVEVVQGRSSSTDTQYF. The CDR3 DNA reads TGCAGCGTTGAAGTTGTACAGGGGCGTAGCTCTAGCACAGATACGCAGTATTTT.

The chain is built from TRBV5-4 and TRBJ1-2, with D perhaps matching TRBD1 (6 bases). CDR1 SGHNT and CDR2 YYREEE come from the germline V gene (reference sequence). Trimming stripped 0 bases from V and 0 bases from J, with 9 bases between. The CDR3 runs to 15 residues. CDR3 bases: TGTGCCAGCAGCTTGGGGACAGCTACTAACTATGGCTACACCTTC. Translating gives CASSLGTATNYGYTF.

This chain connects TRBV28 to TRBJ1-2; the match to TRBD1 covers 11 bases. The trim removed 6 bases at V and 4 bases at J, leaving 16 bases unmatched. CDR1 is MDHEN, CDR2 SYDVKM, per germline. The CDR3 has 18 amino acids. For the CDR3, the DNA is TGTGCCAGCAGGCCGACGGACAGGGGGCGGAGGCCTACCTATGGCTACACCTTC. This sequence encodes CASRPTDRGRRPTYGYTF.

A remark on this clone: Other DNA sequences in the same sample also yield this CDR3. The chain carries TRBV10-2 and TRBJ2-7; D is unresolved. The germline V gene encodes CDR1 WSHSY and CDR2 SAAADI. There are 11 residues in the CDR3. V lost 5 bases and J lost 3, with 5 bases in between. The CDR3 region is CASSPGYEQYF. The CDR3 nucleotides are TGCGCCAGCAGTCCAGGCTACGAGCAGTACTTC.

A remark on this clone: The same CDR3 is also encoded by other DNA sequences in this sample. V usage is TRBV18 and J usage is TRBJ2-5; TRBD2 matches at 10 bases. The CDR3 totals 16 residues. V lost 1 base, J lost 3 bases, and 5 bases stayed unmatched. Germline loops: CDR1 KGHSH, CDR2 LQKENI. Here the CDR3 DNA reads TGTGCCAGCTCACCACTAGCGGGAGGACCCGAAGAGACCCAGTACTTC. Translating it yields CASSPLAGGPEETQYF.

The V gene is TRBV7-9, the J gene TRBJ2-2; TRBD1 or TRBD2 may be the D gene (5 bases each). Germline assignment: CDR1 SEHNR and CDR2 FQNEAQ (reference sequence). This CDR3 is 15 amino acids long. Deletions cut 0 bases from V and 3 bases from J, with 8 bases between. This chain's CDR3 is CASSLAGADTGELFF. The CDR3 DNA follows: TGTGCCAGCAGCTTAGCCGGGGCGGACACCGGGGAGCTGTTTTTT.

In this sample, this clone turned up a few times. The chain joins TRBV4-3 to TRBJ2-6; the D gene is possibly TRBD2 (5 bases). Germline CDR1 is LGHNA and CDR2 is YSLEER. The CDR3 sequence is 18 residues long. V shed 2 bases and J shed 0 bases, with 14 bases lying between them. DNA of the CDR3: TGCGCCAGCAGCCAACATCAATCCGGGATCTCTGGGGCCAACGTCCTGACTTTC. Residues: CASSQHQSGISGANVLTF.

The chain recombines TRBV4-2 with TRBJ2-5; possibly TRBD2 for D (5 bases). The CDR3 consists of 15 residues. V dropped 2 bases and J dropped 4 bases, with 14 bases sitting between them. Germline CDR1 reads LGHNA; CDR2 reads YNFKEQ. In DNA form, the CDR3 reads TGTGCCAGCAGCCAAAAAGGCGAGGGTCGAGAGACCCAGTACTTC. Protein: CASSQKGEGRETQYF.

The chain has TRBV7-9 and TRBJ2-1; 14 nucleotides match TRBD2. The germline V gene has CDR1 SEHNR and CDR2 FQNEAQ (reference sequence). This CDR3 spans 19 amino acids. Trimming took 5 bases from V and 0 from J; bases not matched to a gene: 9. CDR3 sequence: CASSKRLAGGPLSYNEQFF. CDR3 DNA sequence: TGTGCCAGCAGCAAGAGACTAGCGGGAGGGCCCCTCTCCTACAATGAGCAGTTCTTC.

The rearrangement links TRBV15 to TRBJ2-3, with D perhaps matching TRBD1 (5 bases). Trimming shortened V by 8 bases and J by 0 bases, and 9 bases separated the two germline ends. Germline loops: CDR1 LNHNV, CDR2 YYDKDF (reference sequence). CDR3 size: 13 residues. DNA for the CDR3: TGTGCCACCGGGGCCAGGAGCACAGATACGCAGTATTTT. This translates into CATGARSTDTQYF. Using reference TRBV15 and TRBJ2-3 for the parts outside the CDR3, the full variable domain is DAMVIQNPRYQVTQFGKPVTLSCSQTLNHNVMYWYQQKSSQAPKLLFHYYDKDFNNEADTPDNFQSRRPNTSFCFLDIRSPGLGDTAMYLCATGARSTDTQYFGPGTRLTVL.

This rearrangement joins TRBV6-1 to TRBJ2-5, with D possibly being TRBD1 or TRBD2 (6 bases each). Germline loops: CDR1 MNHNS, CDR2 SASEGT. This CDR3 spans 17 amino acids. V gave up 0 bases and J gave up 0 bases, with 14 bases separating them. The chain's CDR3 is CASSEAWGAPYQETQYF. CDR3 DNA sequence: TGTGCCAGCAGTGAAGCGTGGGGGGCCCCTTACCAAGAGACCCAGTACTTC.

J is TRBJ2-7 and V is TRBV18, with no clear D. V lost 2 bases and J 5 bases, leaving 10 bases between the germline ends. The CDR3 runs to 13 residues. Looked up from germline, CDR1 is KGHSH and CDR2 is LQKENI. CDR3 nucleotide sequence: TGTGCCAGCTCACCATTTGAAGGTCACGAGCAGTACTTC. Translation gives CASSPFEGHEQYF.

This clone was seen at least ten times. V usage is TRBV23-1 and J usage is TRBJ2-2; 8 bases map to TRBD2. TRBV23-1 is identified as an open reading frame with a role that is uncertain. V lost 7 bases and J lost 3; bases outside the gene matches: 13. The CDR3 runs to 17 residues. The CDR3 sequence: CASTLPGGADHTGELFF. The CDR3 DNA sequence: TGCGCCAGCACCCTACCGGGGGGGGCGGATCACACCGGGGAGCTGTTTTTT.